This TCR beta chain derives from a study of cytomegalovirus exposure and HLA in healthy donors. Findings and caveats of the study: Most TCR sequences showed up rarely, but some public TCRs showed up in many donors. Association with HLA alleles at 0.05 false discovery rate was found for 15,000 to 20,000 TCR beta sequences in a later analysis.

Of note for this clone: Its target is not known.

Primers: 60 Vbeta forward and 13 Jbeta reverse. The table came from immunoSEQ multiplex PCR; TCRdb's copy has only in-frame clones and leaves some out. Of about 130,000 clones listed, 82% are singletons. V was trimmed by 8 bases and J by 4 bases, leaving 18 bases between them. The germline V gene has CDR1 GTSNPN and CDR2 SVGIG (reference sequence). The CDR3 consists of 14 residues. The sequenced material came from PBMCs. J is TRBJ2-1 and V is TRBV30; tentatively, D is TRBD1 (6 bases). This clonotype was sampled from a boy between 10 and 17 years old in good health and CMV-seronegative. This CDR3 is CAIWRQRGYNEQFF. CDR3 in DNA: TGTGCCATCTGGCGGCAAAGGGGGTACAATGAGCAGTTCTTC.